One TCR beta chain is described in this entry. It has no known antigen specificity. No per-base quality is available; no much larger clone lies one base away. The data are from a study of blood T cell repertoires in COVID-19 (dated by TCRdb to the early 2020s). Regarding the complete study: Recovered participants in ImmuneRACE Cohort 3 were defined as having two consecutive negative NP/OP PCR tests, clearance from a healthcare professional, or resolution of symptoms. The material from the prospective study consisted of cDNA or gDNA derived from T cells, B-cell-depleted T cells, or PBMCs. The samples were drawn from two sources: the first 160 participants of the ongoing ImmuneRACE study, and 1,254 subjects contributed by 6 global collaborators. The repertoires were released in a freely available public database meant as a resource for research on the immune response to SARS-CoV-2. The sample metadata nearly always contained a de-identified subject ID, COVID-19 status, age in years and sex. Where available, HLA class I and class II types were obtained from metadata supplied by the sample provider rather than from assay-based typing. Samples from collaborators originated in the United States, Italy and Spain and spanned both the acute and convalescent phases of COVID-19. Subjects who had been exposed to COVID-19, were actively infected with it, or had recovered from it provided the deeply sampled blood TCRbeta repertoires that made up the dataset. What the work shows at the level of the full study, not this receptor alone: Clinical and demographic metadata were provided uncurated, with the amount varying by source and participant.

From the cysteine through the phenylalanine, the CDR3 covers 15 amino acids. Only CDR3 DNA is held: 45 bases, read in frame from base 1. V and J are trimmed by 2 bases and 3 bases, and the gene matches miss 3 bases of the junction. Via the germline V gene (reference sequence), CDR1 is LNHDA and CDR2 SQIVND. Enrolling through a virtual design, the prospective study's participants ranged in age from roughly 18 to 89 years and lived across 20 to 25 United States geographic areas. To assign participants to cohorts, the prospective study relied on clinical history that participants themselves reported in a screening survey and a study questionnaire. Mobile phlebotomists in the prospective study collected whole blood, serum and a nasopharyngeal or oropharyngeal swab from every participant. Participants in the prospective study had the option to provide additional blood draws and questionnaires over a roughly two-month period. Before DNA extraction, blood samples from the prospective study were shipped at room temperature or frozen.

The immunoSEQ Assay, a bias-controlled multiplex PCR, was used to amplify TCRbeta CDR3 regions from genomic DNA. Per the original workflow: The number of nucleated cells in each sample was estimated from the amplification of reference gene primers within the assay. To quantify the absolute abundance of each unique TCRbeta CDR3 rearrangement, sequence reads were collapsed and filtered. For each sample, productive Simpson clonality was calculated as the square root of Simpson's diversity index across productive rearrangements. TCRdb limited this immuneACCESS table to in-frame rearrangements with V and J called. A share of clones is missing; checked studies link under half to unresolved V genes, and the rest is unexplained. From that table come the V and J calls and clone size; the DNA was used to work out D and trimming. The sample table holds approximately 250,000 clones, of which approximately 90% were seen once. Around 2% of the sample lies in the top ten.

The TCR originated in an older woman in a cohort exposed to, infected with or recovered from COVID-19 (not recorded which). The sequenced sample was PBMCs or T cells enriched from blood (not recorded which). Here the chain combines TRBV19 and TRBJ2-3, and TRBD2 aligns with 9 junction nucleotides. The nucleotide sequence reads as follows: TGTGCCAGTAGTATAAGGCGGGAGGGGACAGATACGCAGTATTTT. It translates to CASSIRREGTDTQYF.